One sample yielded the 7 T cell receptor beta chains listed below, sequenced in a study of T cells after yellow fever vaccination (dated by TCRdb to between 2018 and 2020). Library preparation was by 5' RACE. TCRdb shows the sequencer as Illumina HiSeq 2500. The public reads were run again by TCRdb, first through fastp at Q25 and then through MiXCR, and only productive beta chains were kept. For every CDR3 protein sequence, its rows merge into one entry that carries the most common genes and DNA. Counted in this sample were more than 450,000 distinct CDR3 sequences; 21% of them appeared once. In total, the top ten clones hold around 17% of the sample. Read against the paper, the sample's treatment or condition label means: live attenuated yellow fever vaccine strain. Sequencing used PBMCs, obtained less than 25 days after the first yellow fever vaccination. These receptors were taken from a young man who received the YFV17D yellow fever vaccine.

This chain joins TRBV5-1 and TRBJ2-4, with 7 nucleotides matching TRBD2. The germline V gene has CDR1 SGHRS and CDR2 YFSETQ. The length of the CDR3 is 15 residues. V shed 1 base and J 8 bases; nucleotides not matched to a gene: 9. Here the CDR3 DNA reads TGCGCCAGCAGCTTGATCGGGGAGGGGTTGGACATTCAGTACTTC. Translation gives CASSLIGEGLDIQYF.

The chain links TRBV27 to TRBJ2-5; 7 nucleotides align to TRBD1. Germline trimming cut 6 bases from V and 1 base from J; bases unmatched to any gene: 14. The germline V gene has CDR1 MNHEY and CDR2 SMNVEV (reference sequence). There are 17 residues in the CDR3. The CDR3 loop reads CASSNTVRTGAQETQYF. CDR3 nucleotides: TGTGCCAGCAGCAATACCGTCCGGACAGGCGCCCAAGAGACCCAGTACTTC.

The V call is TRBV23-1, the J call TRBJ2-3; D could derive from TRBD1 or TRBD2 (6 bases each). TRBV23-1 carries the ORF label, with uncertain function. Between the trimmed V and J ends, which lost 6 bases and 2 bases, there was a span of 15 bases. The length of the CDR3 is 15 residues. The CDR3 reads CASSGGRLFTDTQYF. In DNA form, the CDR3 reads TGCGCCAGCAGCGGGGGCAGACTCTTCACAGATACGCAGTATTTT.

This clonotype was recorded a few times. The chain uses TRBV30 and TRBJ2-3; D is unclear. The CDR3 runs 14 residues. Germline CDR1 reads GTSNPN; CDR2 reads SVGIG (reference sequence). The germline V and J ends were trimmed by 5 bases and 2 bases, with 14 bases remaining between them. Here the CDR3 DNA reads TGTGCCTGGGACCCAAGTAGAGCCACAGATACGCAGTATTTT. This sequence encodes CAWDPSRATDTQYF. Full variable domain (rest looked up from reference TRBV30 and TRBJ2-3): SQTIHQWPATLVQPVGSPLSLECTVEGTSNPNLYWYRQAAGRGLQLLFYSVGIGQISSEVPQNLSASRPQDRQFILSSKKLLLSDSGFYLCAWDPSRATDTQYFGPGTRLTVL.

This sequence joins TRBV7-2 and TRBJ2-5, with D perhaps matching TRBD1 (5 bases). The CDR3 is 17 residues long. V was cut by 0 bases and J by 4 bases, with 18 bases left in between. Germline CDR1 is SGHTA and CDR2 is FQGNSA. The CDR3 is CASSLAQGYPLGETQYF. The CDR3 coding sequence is TGTGCCAGCAGCTTAGCGCAGGGATACCCCTTGGGAGAGACCCAGTACTTC.

DNA for the CDR3: TGTGCCAGCAGCTTTCCGGCTAGCGGGGTCTTACGGGAGCTGTTTTTT. This gives the protein CASSFPASGVLRELFF. The V gene is TRBV5-8, the J gene TRBJ2-2; 9 bases map to TRBD2. The germline V gene encodes CDR1 SGHTS and CDR2 YDEGEE. V gave up 2 bases and J gave up 9 bases; unmatched junction bases: 11. There are 16 residues in the CDR3. Drawing the rest from reference TRBV5-8 and TRBJ2-2, the complete variable domain is EAGVTQSPTHLIKTRGQQATLRCSPISGHTSVYWYQQALGLGLQFLLWYDEGEERNRGNFPPRFSGRQFPNYSSELNVNALELEDSALYLCASSFPASGVLRELFFGEGSRLTVL.

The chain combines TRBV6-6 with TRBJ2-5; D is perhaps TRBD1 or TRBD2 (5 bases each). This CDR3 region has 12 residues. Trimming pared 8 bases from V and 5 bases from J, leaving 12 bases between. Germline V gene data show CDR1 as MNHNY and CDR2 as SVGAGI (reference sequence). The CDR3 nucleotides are TGTGCCAGCGGAGTCTGGGGGGAGACCCAGTACTTC. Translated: CASGVWGETQYF.